The clone carrying this TCR beta chain was seen a few times. Its antigen is not identified. The entry originates in a study of type 1 regulatory T cells. Background on the study: This in vitro CD4 product, T-allo10, is enriched for Tr1 cells and alloantigen-specific.

From the reads, TCRdb called clonotypes with MiXCR, one entry per CDR3 protein. The table shows 24,000 or so distinct CDR3 sequences, with around 43% occurring only once. This CDR3 has 14 residues. Germline CDR1 ENHRY, CDR2 SYGVKD. Trimming cost V 2 bases and J 2 bases, with 8 bases left between them. The source is a human donor in good health. The material sequenced was cultured T cells, either the whole culture or a sorted T cell fraction (not recorded which). The genes are TRBV10-3 and TRBJ2-3, with D tentatively TRBD1 (6 bases). The CDR3 loop reads CAISERDNTDTQYF. The CDR3 region has the DNA TGTGCCATCAGTGAGAGGGACAACACAGATACGCAGTATTTT.